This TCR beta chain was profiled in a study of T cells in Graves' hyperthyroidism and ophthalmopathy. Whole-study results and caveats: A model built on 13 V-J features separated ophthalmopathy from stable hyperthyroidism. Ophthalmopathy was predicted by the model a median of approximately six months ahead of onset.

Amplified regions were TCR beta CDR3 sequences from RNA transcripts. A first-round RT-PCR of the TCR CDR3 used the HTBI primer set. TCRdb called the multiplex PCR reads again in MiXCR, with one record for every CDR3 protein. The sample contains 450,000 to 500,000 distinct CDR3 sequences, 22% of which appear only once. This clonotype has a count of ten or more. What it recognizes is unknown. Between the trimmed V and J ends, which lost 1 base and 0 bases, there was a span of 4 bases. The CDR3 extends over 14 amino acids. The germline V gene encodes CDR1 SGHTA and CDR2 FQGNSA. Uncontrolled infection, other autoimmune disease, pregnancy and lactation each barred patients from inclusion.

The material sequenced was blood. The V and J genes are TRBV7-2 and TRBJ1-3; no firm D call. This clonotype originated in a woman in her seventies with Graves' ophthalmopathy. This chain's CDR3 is CASSLGSSGNTIYF. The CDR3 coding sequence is TGTGCCAGCAGCTTAGGGAGCTCTGGAAACACCATATATTTT.